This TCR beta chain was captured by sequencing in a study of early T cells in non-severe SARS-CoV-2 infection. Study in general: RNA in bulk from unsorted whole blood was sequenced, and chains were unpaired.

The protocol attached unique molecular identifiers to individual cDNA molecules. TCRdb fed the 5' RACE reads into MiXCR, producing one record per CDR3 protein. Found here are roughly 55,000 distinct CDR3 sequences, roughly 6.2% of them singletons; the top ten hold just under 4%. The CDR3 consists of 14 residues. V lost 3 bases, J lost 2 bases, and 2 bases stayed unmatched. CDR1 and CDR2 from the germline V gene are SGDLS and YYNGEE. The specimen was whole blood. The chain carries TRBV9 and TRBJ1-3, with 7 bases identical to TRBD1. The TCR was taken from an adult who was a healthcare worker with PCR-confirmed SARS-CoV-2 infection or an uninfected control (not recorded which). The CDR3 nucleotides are TGTGCCAGCAGCGCGGGGACAGCTGGAAACACCATATATTTT. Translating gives CASSAGTAGNTIYF.